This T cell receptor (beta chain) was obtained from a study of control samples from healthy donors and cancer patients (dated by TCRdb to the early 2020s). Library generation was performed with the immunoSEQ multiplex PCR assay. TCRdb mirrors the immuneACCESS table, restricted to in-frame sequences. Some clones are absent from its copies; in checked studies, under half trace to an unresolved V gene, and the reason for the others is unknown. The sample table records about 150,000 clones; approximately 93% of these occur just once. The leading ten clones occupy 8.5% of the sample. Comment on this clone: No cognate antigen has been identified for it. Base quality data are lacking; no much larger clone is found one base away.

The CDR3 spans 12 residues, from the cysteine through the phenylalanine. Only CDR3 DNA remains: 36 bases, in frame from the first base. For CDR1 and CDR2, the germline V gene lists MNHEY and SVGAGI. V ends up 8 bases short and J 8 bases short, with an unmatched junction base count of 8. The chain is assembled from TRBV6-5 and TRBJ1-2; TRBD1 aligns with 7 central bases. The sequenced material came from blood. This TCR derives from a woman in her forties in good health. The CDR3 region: CASQGGREGYTF. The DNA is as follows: TGTGCCAGCCAGGGGGGACGAGAAGGCTACACCTTC.